The 19 T cell receptor beta chains in this list originate from one sample, sequenced in a study of post-analysis software for immune sequencing data. Included in the TCR beta cDNA libraries were unique molecular identifiers. TCRdb re-called the PCR reads through MiXCR, storing one row per CDR3 protein. The sample records about 770,000 distinct CDR3 sequences, around 45% being singletons. Antigens of these TCRs are unknown. Whole-study results and caveats: When patients were compared with controls, four to six TRBV segments were more frequent, TRBV5-6, TRBV5-1 and TRBV20-1 among them.

What was sequenced was blood. The receptors were gathered from a girl aged 10-17 years with multiple sclerosis.

The chain links TRBV6-5 to TRBJ1-1; TRBD1 matches 7 bases. Per germline, CDR1 MNHEY and CDR2 SVGAGI. CDR3 length: 15 residues. J gave up 2 bases and V 0 bases, and 3 bases lay outside the gene matches. The DNA of the CDR3 is TGTGCCAGCAGTTACTCGAGACAGGGAAACACTGAAGCTTTCTTT. Amino acid sequence: CASSYSRQGNTEAFF.

This chain uses TRBV11-2 with TRBJ2-5; the D gene is possibly TRBD1 (5 bases). There are 17 residues in the CDR3. The germline CDR1 and CDR2 sequences are SGHAT and FQNNGV. Deletions cut 4 bases from V and 4 bases from J, with 22 bases between. The CDR3 nucleotides read TGTGCCAGCAGCTCCGCCACCTGGGGCAGGGCAAGAGAGACCCAGTACTTC. The encoded protein is CASSSATWGRARETQYF.

The chain joins TRBV4-3 to TRBJ2-3; 8 nucleotides agree with TRBD2. The CDR3 sequence is 16 residues long. CDR1 is LGHNA, CDR2 YSLEER, per germline. Unmatched junction bases numbered 8, after V lost 0 bases and J lost 6 bases. CDR3 coding DNA: TGCGCCAGCAGCCAAGAAATAGGACTAGCATCTGATACGCAGTATTTT. As protein: CASSQEIGLASDTQYF.

This chain connects TRBV11-2 to TRBJ2-4; perhaps TRBD1 as D (5 bases). The better agreement between TRBJ2-7 and the DNA end casts doubt on the J call. The CDR3 loop spans 16 amino acids. Per the germline V gene, CDR1 is SGHAT and CDR2 is FQNNGV. CDR3 loop: CASSESDTRSSYEQYF. The CDR3 DNA reads TGTGCCAGCAGCGAGTCGGACACCCGCTCCTCCTACGAGCAGTACTTC.

This clonotype was seen ten or more times. V is TRBV5-1 and J is TRBJ2-7; a possible D gene is TRBD2 (5 bases). V lost 5 bases and J 0 bases, leaving 9 bases between the germline ends. The CDR3 consists of 13 residues. From germline, CDR1 is SGHRS and CDR2 YFSETQ. The CDR3 region is CASRRVGSYEQYF. The CDR3 nucleotides are TGCGCCAGCAGGAGGGTGGGCTCCTACGAGCAGTACTTC.

V gene TRBV12-3 or TRBV12-4 combines with J gene TRBJ2-1, with TRBD2 identical over 8 bases. Trimming cost V 5 bases and J 7 bases; bases outside gene matches: 10. CDR3 length: 15 amino acids. In DNA, the CDR3 is TGTGCCAGCAGTGAGACGGGACTAGTAACTAATGAGCAGTTCTTC. Translated: CASSETGLVTNEQFF.

This chain joins TRBV5-1 and TRBJ2-3, with 15 bases identical to TRBD2. The CDR3 extends over 17 amino acids. V was pared by 4 bases and J by 2 bases, with 5 bases of the junction left unmatched. The germline CDR1 and CDR2 sequences are SGHRS and YFSETQ. The CDR3 DNA is TGCGCCAGCAGCACCGGACTAGCGGGAGGGGTCACAGATACGCAGTATTTT. Amino acid sequence: CASSTGLAGGVTDTQYF.

The chain combines TRBV6-5 with TRBJ1-4, with 8 bases fitting TRBD1. The CDR3 is 15 amino acids. Germline V gene data show CDR1 as MNHEY and CDR2 as SVGAGI. V shed 4 bases and J 6 bases; nucleotides not matched to a gene: 7. The CDR3 loop is CASSSTDREDEKLFF. CDR3 bases: TGTGCCAGCAGTTCGACGGACAGGGAGGATGAAAAACTGTTTTTT.

The rearrangement links TRBV3-1 to TRBJ2-3, with 11 positions matching TRBD2. This CDR3 has 16 residues. Germline assignment: CDR1 LGHDT and CDR2 YNNKEL (reference sequence). Trimming cost V 0 bases and J 6 bases; bases outside gene matches: 5. The CDR3 sequence is CASSQDWASGRDTQYF. Written as DNA, the CDR3 is TGTGCCAGCAGCCAAGATTGGGCTAGCGGGAGGGATACGCAGTATTTT.

The chain joins TRBV29-1 to TRBJ2-5; no reliable D call. Germline CDR1 SQVTM, CDR2 ANQGSEA. The CDR3 consists of 11 residues. Trimming removed 4 bases at V and 5 bases at J, with 8 bases between. The CDR3 region is CSVALVETQYF. The CDR3 nucleotides read TGCAGCGTTGCTCTAGTTGAGACCCAGTACTTC.

This clonotype was picked up a small number of times. At one end, the junction sequence differs from germline, possibly due to a read error. This chain connects TRBV7-7 to TRBJ2-5; 16 bases map to TRBD2. The germline V gene has CDR1 SSHAT and CDR2 FNYEAQ (reference sequence). The CDR3 extends over 20 amino acids. This chain's CDR3 is CASSFAPGLAGGPYQETQYF. As DNA, the CDR3 is TGTGCTAGCAGCTTTGCGCCGGGACTAGCGGGAGGGCCCTATCAAGAGACCCAGTACTTC.

This clonotype came up a few times. This sequence joins TRBV28 and TRBJ1-2; D is possibly TRBD1 (5 bases). Germline lookup yields CDR1 MDHEN and CDR2 SYDVKM. There are 13 residues in the CDR3. V was cut by 3 bases and J by 7 bases, with 12 bases left in between. The chain's CDR3 is CASSLAGRSGYTF. The CDR3 coding sequence is TGTGCCAGCAGTTTGGCGGGGCGCTCTGGCTACACCTTC.

The gene calls are TRBV6-5 and TRBJ1-4; TRBD1 agrees at 8 bases. CDR1 and CDR2 (germline): MNHEY, SVGAGI. The CDR3 runs 13 residues. The V segment lost 6 bases and the J segment 8 bases; nucleotides outside the gene matches: 5. CDR3 DNA: TGTGCCAGCAGAAGACAGGGGAACGAAAAACTGTTTTTT. This gives the protein CASRRQGNEKLFF.

This clonotype was found once. The chain employs TRBV6-5 and TRBJ2-5, with TRBD2 identical over 14 bases. The J call may be wrong; the DNA end is better matched by TRBJ2-7. Germline assignment: CDR1 MNHEY and CDR2 SVGAGI. This CDR3 has 16 residues. In DNA, the CDR3 is TGTGCCAGCAGTCCTGGGACTAGCGGGAGACTGAGCGAGCAGTACTTC. This gives the protein CASSPGTSGRLSEQYF.

The genes are TRBV7-9 and TRBJ1-2; no clear D gene. Germline-derived CDR1 and CDR2 are SEHNR and FQNEAQ (reference sequence). The V and J ends lost 1 base and 0 bases respectively, with 9 bases between them. The CDR3 is made up of 15 amino acids. DNA of the CDR3: TGTGCCAGCAGCTTAGGGCAGATCTCTAACTATGGCTACACCTTC. Translating it yields CASSLGQISNYGYTF.

The genes are TRBV5-5 and TRBJ2-5; 11 bases are a match to TRBD1. Germline assignment: CDR1 SGHKS and CDR2 YYEKEE (reference sequence). The CDR3 sequence is 17 residues long. Unmatched junction bases numbered 6, after V lost 1 base and J lost 1 base. The CDR3 DNA sequence: TGTGCCAGCAGCTTGTTTGCGGGGACAGGGGGCCAAGAGACCCAGTACTTC. It specifies CASSLFAGTGGQETQYF.

A few counts support this clonotype. CDR3: CASSASRGPSTDTQYF. CDR3 DNA sequence: TGTGCCAGCAGTGCATCCAGGGGCCCGAGCACAGATACGCAGTATTTT. This chain joins TRBV2 and TRBJ2-3, with a possible D match to TRBD1 (6 bases). Trimming took 4 bases from V and 0 from J, leaving 14 bases between them. Germline loops: CDR1 SNHLY, CDR2 FYNNEI. The CDR3 contains 16 residues.

This clonotype was observed a few times. The chain links TRBV4-3 to TRBJ2-6; no definite D call. Trimming took 0 bases from V and 0 from J, leaving 6 bases between them. The CDR3 has 16 residues. CDR1 and CDR2 from the germline V gene are LGHNA and YSLEER. The CDR3 DNA is TGCGCCAGCAGCCAAGATAGCCACTCTGGGGCCAACGTCCTGACTTTC. The encoded protein is CASSQDSHSGANVLTF.

The chain joins TRBV11-2 to TRBJ2-5; 8 bases map to TRBD2. The DNA end lines up better with TRBJ2-7; the J call may be wrong. Germline V CDR1 and CDR2: SGHAT, FQNNGV. This CDR3 has 16 residues. The chain's CDR3 is CASSLDSLAGTYEQYF. The CDR3 nucleotides read TGTGCCAGCAGCTTAGATTCCCTAGCGGGCACCTACGAGCAGTACTTC.